Each of the 20 T cell receptor beta chains below was sequenced from the same sample in a study of regulatory T cells in long-lasting Graves disease. Through Arm-PCR of CDR3 regions and iRepertoire HTBI primers, TCR beta libraries were built. TCRdb redid the calling of the multiplex PCR reads with MiXCR, one entry per CDR3 protein. The repertoire includes roughly 500,000 distinct CDR3 sequences, around an eighth of them detected once, and over 7.5% sits in the top ten. Time point meaning: newly diagnosed GD, antithyroid drugs for less than 3 months. Following extraction of RNA from PBMCs, that RNA was used to make the TCR library. These data were also reused for a study on T cells in Graves' hyperthyroidism and ophthalmopathy.

The sample was peripheral blood mononuclear cells (PBMCs), taken at new diagnosis, from a patient treated with antithyroid drugs. These receptors were collected from a man younger than 40 with Graves disease.

Ten or more counts support this clonotype. The chain has TRBV20-1 and TRBJ2-3, with 10 nucleotides matching TRBD2. The junction had 8 bases not matched to a gene; V was cut back by 3 bases and J by 5 bases. The CDR3 runs to 15 residues. Germline loops: CDR1 DFQATT, CDR2 SNEGSKA (reference sequence). The CDR3 loop reads CSARGASGSQDTQYF. The CDR3 DNA reads TGCAGTGCTAGGGGGGCTAGCGGGAGTCAAGATACGCAGTATTTT.

This clonotype occurred a few times. The chain combines TRBV19 with TRBJ1-1, with 7 bases that match TRBD1. There are 12 residues in the CDR3. The V segment lost 5 bases and the J segment 8 bases; nucleotides outside the gene matches: 5. The germline V gene encodes CDR1 LNHDA and CDR2 SQIVND (reference sequence). CDR3 sequence reads: CASSWAGGEAFF. For the CDR3, the DNA is TGTGCCAGTAGTTGGGCAGGGGGGGAAGCTTTCTTT.

Ten or more counts support this clonotype. This CDR3 is CASSAGGGDTQYF. In nucleotides, the CDR3 is TGTGCCAGCAGTGCAGGGGGGGGAGATACGCAGTATTTT. V gene TRBV2 combines with J gene TRBJ2-3; D assignment may be TRBD1 or TRBD2 (7 bases each). V was shortened by 4 bases and J by 5 bases, with 10 bases between the two germline ends. The CDR3 is made up of 13 amino acids. The germline CDR1 and CDR2 sequences are SNHLY and FYNNEI.

This clonotype came up many times. The chain joins TRBV5-1 to TRBJ2-7; TRBD2 aligns across 9 bases. The V gene end was trimmed by 5 bases and the J gene end by 6 bases; junction bases not matched to a gene: 9. Per the germline V gene, CDR1 is SGHRS and CDR2 is YFSETQ. This CDR3 is built from 14 residues. This CDR3 reads CASRPSGTAFEQYF. The CDR3 DNA reads TGCGCCAGCAGGCCTAGCGGGACCGCTTTCGAGCAGTACTTC.

In regard to this clonotype: This sequence may be a read error, since a much larger clone differs from it by one base. The rearrangement joins TRBV29-1 to TRBJ1-2; D unclear. Per the germline V gene, CDR1 is SQVTM and CDR2 is ANQGSEA. This CDR3 has 11 residues. The CDR3 bases are TGCGGCGTTGCCCAGCTTACTGGCTACACCTTC. Its translation is CGVAQLTGYTF. Full variable domain (rest looked up from reference TRBV29-1 and TRBJ1-2): SAVISQKPSRDICQRGTSLTIQCQVDSQVTMMFWYRQQPGQSLTLIATANQGSEATYESGFVIDKFPISRPNLTFSTLTVSNMSPEDSSIYLCGVAQLTGYTFGSGTRLTVV.

At least ten counts were recorded for this clonotype. The J gene is TRBJ2-5, the V gene TRBV10-3, with D perhaps matching TRBD2 (7 bases). Germline V gives CDR1 ENHRY, CDR2 SYGVKD. Trimming shortened V by 3 bases and J by 5 bases, and 22 bases separated the two germline ends. The CDR3 runs 17 residues. The CDR3 is CAISEGSRGGAGETQYF. The CDR3 DNA is TGTGCCATCAGTGAAGGCTCAAGGGGGGGGGCAGGGGAGACCCAGTACTTC.

This clonotype was seen only a few times. J is TRBJ1-2 and V is TRBV20-1; D is unresolved. Trimming left V 5 bases short and J 2 bases short, with 9 bases between. CDR3 length: 12 residues. Per germline, CDR1 DFQATT and CDR2 SNEGSKA (reference sequence). As DNA, the CDR3 is TGCAGTGCTTCGAAGAACAACTATGGCTACACCTTC. Translated: CSASKNNYGYTF.

Many counts were recorded for this clonotype. The chain recombines TRBV13 with TRBJ2-1, with D tentatively TRBD2 (6 bases). Germline V CDR1 and CDR2: PRHDT, FYEKMQ (reference sequence). The CDR3 extends over 14 amino acids. V lost 4 bases, J lost 9 bases, and 16 bases lay in between. The CDR3 is CASSSSEGYGEQFF. The CDR3 nucleotides read TGTGCCAGCAGCTCATCGGAGGGGTATGGTGAGCAGTTCTTC.

In its sample, this clonotype was seen many times. V and J are TRBV29-1 and TRBJ2-1; TRBD2 matches at 13 bases. Trimming at V came to 3 bases and at J to 0 bases, leaving 11 bases not matched to a gene. The germline V gene has CDR1 SQVTM and CDR2 ANQGSEA. The CDR3 extends over 19 amino acids. The CDR3 region is CSVDSGTSGTTRSYNEQFF. The CDR3 DNA reads TGCAGCGTTGACTCCGGGACTAGCGGGACGACGCGCTCCTACAATGAGCAGTTCTTC.

A note on this clonotype: One end of the junction does not line up with germline, which may come from a read error. This chain connects TRBV5-1 to TRBJ2-2; 13 bases are a match to TRBD2. The CDR3 loop spans 16 amino acids. Germline CDR1 and CDR2: SGHRS and YFSETQ. The CDR3 DNA follows: TGTGCCAGCAGCTTGGGACTAGCGGGATCCAACGGGGAGCTGTTTTTT. Protein sequence: CASSLGLAGSNGELFF.

At least ten counts were recorded for this clonotype. V usage is TRBV27 and J usage is TRBJ1-1, with 7 bases matching TRBD1. Germline V lookup: CDR1 MNHEY, CDR2 SMNVEV (reference sequence). This CDR3 has 13 amino acids. J lost 12 bases, V lost 5 bases, and 12 bases had no gene match. CDR3 DNA sequence: TGTGCCAGCAGTCCCCCGAATTACAGGGGTTCTTTCTTT. This gives the protein CASSPPNYRGSFF.

The chain is built from TRBV12-3 or TRBV12-4 and TRBJ2-2; D is unresolved. V was trimmed by 3 bases and J by 6 bases, leaving 14 bases between them. This CDR3 is built from 15 residues. CDR3: CASSLWVVMAGELFF. The DNA for the CDR3 is TGTGCCAGCAGTTTGTGGGTGGTTATGGCCGGGGAGCTGTTTTTT.

As regards this clonotype: Possible read error: a much larger clone is one base away. The chain has TRBV7-2 and TRBJ2-5, with 7 bases matching TRBD2. The junction had 2 bases not matched to a gene; V was cut back by 2 bases and J by 5 bases. Germline CDR1 is SGHTA and CDR2 is FQGNSA. The CDR3 loop spans 13 amino acids. CDR3 DNA sequence: TGTGCCAGCAGCTTAACTAGCGAGGAGACCCAGTACTTC. It is translated as CASSLTSEETQYF.

This clonotype was observed at least ten times. This chain joins TRBV2 and TRBJ2-5; TRBD2 matches 7 bases. CDR3 length: 14 residues. Trimming cost V 5 bases and J 5 bases; bases outside gene matches: 8. The V gene's germline CDR1 is SNHLY and CDR2 FYNNEI. CDR3 in DNA: TGTGCCAGCAGTCATAGCGGGTCCGAGGAGACCCAGTACTTC. Its protein is CASSHSGSEETQYF.

This clonotype was seen ten or more times. V and J are TRBV19 and TRBJ1-1; TRBD1 agrees at 7 bases. The CDR3 runs to 13 residues. The ends lost 9 bases at V and 4 bases at J; junction bases unmatched: 8. CDR1 is LNHDA and CDR2 is SQIVND in the germline V gene (reference sequence). CDR3 in amino acids: CASDTPGGTEAFF. The DNA for the CDR3 is TGTGCCAGCGATACACCAGGGGGCACTGAAGCTTTCTTT.

This clonotype was observed at least ten times. The chain is built from TRBV12-5 and TRBJ2-1; TRBD1 might be the D (5 bases). V was trimmed by 4 bases and J by 6 bases, leaving 13 bases between them. CDR1 is LGHNT, CDR2 FRNRAP, per germline. The CDR3 is 14 amino acids. CDR3 coding DNA: TGTGCTAGTGGTTCCTACCCAGGGCTCAATGAGCAGTTCTTC. Amino acids: CASGSYPGLNEQFF.

In its sample, this clonotype was seen many times. V is TRBV12-3 or TRBV12-4 and J is TRBJ1-5; the match to TRBD1 covers 7 bases. J gave up 1 base and V 3 bases, and 9 bases lay outside the gene matches. This CDR3 spans 17 amino acids. In nucleotides, the CDR3 is TGTGCCAGCAGTTTTCAGGGGGGATTGAAGAGCAATCAGCCCCAGCATTTT. Protein: CASSFQGGLKSNQPQHF.

This clonotype has just a few counts. The CDR3 DNA follows: TGTGCCAGCAGCCAAGTTGAGGGGGTCTCCTACGAGCAGTACTTC. Its protein product is CASSQVEGVSYEQYF. This sequence joins TRBV14 and TRBJ2-7, with D perhaps TRBD1 (6 bases). The CDR3 has 15 residues. The germline V and J ends were trimmed by 1 base and 0 bases, with 10 bases remaining between them. Germline V gene data show CDR1 as SGHDN and CDR2 as FVKESK.

The chain uses TRBV20-1 and TRBJ2-1; 9 nucleotides match TRBD2. The CDR3 totals 15 residues. The V segment lost 5 bases and the J segment 7 bases; nucleotides outside the gene matches: 12. CDR1 and CDR2 from the germline V gene are DFQATT and SNEGSKA (reference sequence). The CDR3 DNA follows: TGCAGTGCTCGATCTAGCGGGAAGACGACGAATGAGCAGTTCTTC. The encoded protein is CSARSSGKTTNEQFF.

In this sample, this clonotype turned up a few times. This rearrangement joins TRBV28 to TRBJ1-5; D unresolved. The CDR3 loop spans 12 amino acids. Trimming cost V 8 bases and J 6 bases, with 11 bases left between them. Germline lookup yields CDR1 MDHEN and CDR2 SYDVKM. This CDR3 reads CASWEEGQPQHF. CDR3 coding DNA: TGTGCCAGCTGGGAGGAGGGTCAGCCCCAGCATTTT.